This note documents a single T cell receptor (beta chain) sequence. Its cognate antigen is unknown. Described treatment: 15 to 20 received Ad26.COV2.S at low or high dose, single or two shots; several received placebo; per-sample allocation not given. Sampling occurred on day 63 after the first vaccine or placebo injection. This adult donor, from Boston, was 18-55 years old. The protocol was immunoSEQ multiplex PCR, while the TCRdb copy is restricted to in-frame clones and leaves out a portion. Of some 300,000 clones listed, around four fifths are singletons. The sample is drawn from a study of Ad26.COV2.S vaccination and SARS-CoV-2 variants. General study results and limits: Following vaccination, spike-specific CD8+ and CD4+ T cell responses reportedly exhibited substantial breadth. Using TCR breadth and depth analyses may have led to underestimated total T cell responses.

The origin of this receptor is a person aged 18-60 years who received the Ad26.COV2.S COVID-19 vaccine or a placebo. Sequenced here: peripheral blood, sampled in a trial of Ad26.COV2.S vaccine versus placebo.

CDR3 sequence (DNA): TGTGCCAGCAGCCGCGGGACAGCCACTGAAGCTTTCTTT. It yields the protein CASSRGTATEAFF. The gene calls are TRBV7-3 and TRBJ1-1; 7 nucleotides match TRBD1. Losses at the gene ends were 5 bases for V and 4 bases for J; bases not matched to a gene: 4. The CDR3 totals 13 residues. The germline V gene has CDR1 SGHTA and CDR2 FQGTGA.